A selection of T cell receptor beta chains follows, all from one sample in a study of early T cells in non-severe SARS-CoV-2 infection. A single record per CDR3 protein comes from TCRdb applying MiXCR to the 5' RACE reads. The table has 24,000 or so distinct CDR3 sequences, less than 5% seen once. Sequenced sample: whole blood. These receptors were taken from an adult who was a healthcare worker with PCR-confirmed SARS-CoV-2 infection or an uninfected control (not recorded which). Both conserved end residues are part of each CDR3. The order of the fields is clone size, D gene, V gene, J gene, CDR3 protein, CDR3 DNA. The D gene is left open where the match is weak. Some rows have no size entry. The others give once, few or many, or a class for an expanded clone.

clone size: few; D gene: .; V gene: TRBV5-4; J gene: TRBJ2-5; CDR3 protein: CASSLGGSGGETQYF; CDR3 DNA: TGTGCCAGCAGCTTGGGGGGGAGCGGCGGAGAGACCCAGTACTTC
clone size: many; D gene: .; V gene: TRBV28; J gene: TRBJ2-7; CDR3 protein: CASSTLDGSYEQYF; CDR3 DNA: TGTGCCAGCAGTACCCTTGACGGCTCCTACGAGCAGTACTTC
clone size: .; D gene: TRBD2; V gene: TRBV7-2; J gene: TRBJ2-3; CDR3 protein: CASSISGASTDTQYF; CDR3 DNA: TGTGCCAGCAGCATTAGCGGGGCTAGCACAGATACGCAGTATTTT
clone size: many; D gene: TRBD2; V gene: TRBV12-3/TRBV12-4; J gene: TRBJ2-3; CDR3 protein: CASSLLREGIDTQYF; CDR3 DNA: TGTGCCAGCAGTTTACTAAGGGAGGGCATAGATACGCAGTATTTT
clone size: many; D gene: .; V gene: TRBV6-1; J gene: TRBJ2-2; CDR3 protein: CASSRGGGWVTGELFF; CDR3 DNA: TGTGCCAGCAGCCGAGGAGGGGGCTGGGTCACCGGGGAGCTGTTTTTT
clone size: .; D gene: TRBD2; V gene: TRBV7-3; J gene: TRBJ2-7; CDR3 protein: CASSLRLAGGPHEQYF; CDR3 DNA: TGTGCCAGCAGCTTACGACTAGCGGGAGGGCCCCACGAGCAGTACTTC
clone size: many; D gene: .; V gene: TRBV27; J gene: TRBJ2-1; CDR3 protein: CASDNIPPGPHEQFF; CDR3 DNA: TGTGCCAGCGATAATATCCCCCCCGGTCCTCATGAGCAGTTCTTC
clone size: many; D gene: .; V gene: TRBV20-1; J gene: TRBJ2-3; CDR3 protein: CSARPGTDTQYF; CDR3 DNA: TGCAGTGCTCGACCGGGCACAGATACGCAGTATTTT
clone size: many; D gene: .; V gene: TRBV5-4; J gene: TRBJ1-5; CDR3 protein: CASSLGPRNQPQHF; CDR3 DNA: TGTGCCAGCAGCTTGGGCCCGCGCAATCAGCCCCAGCATTTT
clone size: many; D gene: .; V gene: TRBV6-5; J gene: TRBJ1-1; CDR3 protein: CASSYSSGRGNTEAFF; CDR3 DNA: TGTGCCAGCAGTTACTCGAGTGGCCGAGGGAACACTGAAGCTTTCTTT
clone size: many; D gene: .; V gene: TRBV2; J gene: TRBJ1-2; CDR3 protein: CASSDGQPSVYGYTF; CDR3 DNA: TGTGCCAGCAGTGATGGACAGCCCTCCGTCTATGGCTACACCTTC
clone size: many; D gene: .; V gene: TRBV2; J gene: TRBJ2-3; CDR3 protein: CASSPQGRGDTDTQYF; CDR3 DNA: TGTGCCAGCAGTCCACAGGGTAGAGGGGACACAGATACGCAGTATTTT
clone size: many; D gene: TRBD2; V gene: TRBV11-2; J gene: TRBJ2-7; CDR3 protein: CASSFVAGGPGEQYF; CDR3 DNA: TGTGCCAGCAGCTTTGTCGCGGGAGGGCCTGGGGAGCAGTACTTC
clone size: few; D gene: .; V gene: TRBV2; J gene: TRBJ1-4; CDR3 protein: CASSDPVTNEKLFF; CDR3 DNA: TGTGCCAGCAGTGATCCGGTTACTAATGAAAAACTGTTTTTT
clone size: many; D gene: .; V gene: TRBV28; J gene: TRBJ2-3; CDR3 protein: CASSVRGRGTDTQYF; CDR3 DNA: TGTGCCAGCAGTGTCCGGGGCAGGGGAACAGATACGCAGTATTTT
clone size: many; D gene: TRBD2; V gene: TRBV7-3; J gene: TRBJ2-7; CDR3 protein: CASSLYSTSGSSYEQYF; CDR3 DNA: TGTGCCAGCAGCTTATACTCTACTAGCGGGAGTTCCTACGAGCAGTACTTC
clone size: many; D gene: .; V gene: TRBV7-2; J gene: TRBJ2-7; CDR3 protein: CASSPLPGAHEQYF; CDR3 DNA: TGTGCCAGCAGCCCATTGCCGGGGGCGCACGAGCAGTACTTC
clone size: few; D gene: .; V gene: TRBV27; J gene: TRBJ2-1; CDR3 protein: CASSLIAENEQFF; CDR3 DNA: TGTGCCAGCAGTTTAATAGCTGAAAATGAGCAGTTCTTC
clone size: many; D gene: .; V gene: TRBV20-1; J gene: TRBJ2-5; CDR3 protein: CSARVHQETQYF; CDR3 DNA: TGCAGTGCTAGAGTTCACCAAGAGACCCAGTACTTC
clone size: many; D gene: TRBD2; V gene: TRBV7-9; J gene: TRBJ2-3; CDR3 protein: CASSFSGSGDTQYF; CDR3 DNA: TGTGCCAGCAGCTTTAGCGGGAGTGGAGATACGCAGTATTTT
clone size: many; D gene: .; V gene: TRBV3-1; J gene: TRBJ2-5; CDR3 protein: CASTPIGGQETQYF; CDR3 DNA: TGTGCCAGCACCCCTATCGGGGGACAAGAGACCCAGTACTTC
clone size: many; D gene: .; V gene: TRBV5-5; J gene: TRBJ2-5; CDR3 protein: CASSPRLQGQETQYF; CDR3 DNA: TGTGCCAGCAGCCCTAGGTTACAGGGACAAGAGACCCAGTACTTC
clone size: .; D gene: TRBD2; V gene: TRBV20-1; J gene: TRBJ2-2; CDR3 protein: CSATSGTSDTGELFF; CDR3 DNA: TGCAGTGCAACTTCCGGGACTAGCGACACCGGGGAGCTGTTTTTT
clone size: many; D gene: TRBD2; V gene: TRBV18; J gene: TRBJ2-1; CDR3 protein: CASSSTSTNEQFF; CDR3 DNA: TGTGCCAGCTCATCGACTAGCACCAATGAGCAGTTCTTC
clone size: few; D gene: TRBD2; V gene: TRBV18; J gene: TRBJ2-2; CDR3 protein: CASSPPAGGNTGELFF; CDR3 DNA: TGTGCCAGCTCACCACCAGCGGGAGGGAACACCGGGGAGCTGTTTTTT
clone size: few; D gene: TRBD2; V gene: TRBV4-2; J gene: TRBJ2-3; CDR3 protein: CASSHPSGTKKDTQYF; CDR3 DNA: TGTGCCAGCAGCCACCCCTCCGGGACTAAGAAGGATACGCAGTATTTT
clone size: many; D gene: TRBD1; V gene: TRBV20-1; J gene: TRBJ1-1; CDR3 protein: CSAPQTGKGTEAFF; CDR3 DNA: TGCAGTGCTCCTCAGACAGGGAAGGGGACTGAAGCTTTCTTT
clone size: few; D gene: TRBD2; V gene: TRBV28; J gene: TRBJ2-5; CDR3 protein: CASSLSPAASGQETQYF; CDR3 DNA: TGTGCCAGCAGTCTTAGTCCCGCGGCTAGCGGGCAAGAGACCCAGTACTTC